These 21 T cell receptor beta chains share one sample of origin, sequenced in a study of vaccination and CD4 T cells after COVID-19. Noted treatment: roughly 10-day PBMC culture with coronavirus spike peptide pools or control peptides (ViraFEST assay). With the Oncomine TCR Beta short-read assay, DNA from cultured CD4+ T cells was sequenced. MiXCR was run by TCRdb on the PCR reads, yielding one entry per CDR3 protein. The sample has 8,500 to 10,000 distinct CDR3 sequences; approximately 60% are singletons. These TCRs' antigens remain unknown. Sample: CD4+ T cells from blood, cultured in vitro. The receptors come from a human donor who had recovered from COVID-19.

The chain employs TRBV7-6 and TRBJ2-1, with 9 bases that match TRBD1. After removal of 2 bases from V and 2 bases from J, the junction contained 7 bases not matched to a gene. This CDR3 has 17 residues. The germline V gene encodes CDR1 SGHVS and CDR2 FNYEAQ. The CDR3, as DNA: TGTGCCAGCAGCTTAACCCCGGGACAGGGAACCTACAATGAGCAGTTCTTC. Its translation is CASSLTPGQGTYNEQFF. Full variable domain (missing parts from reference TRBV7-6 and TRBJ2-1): GAGVSQSPRYKVTKRGQDVALRCDPISGHVSLYWYRQALGQGPEFLTYFNYEAQQDKSGLPNDRFSAERPEGSISTLTIQRTEQRDSAMYRCASSLTPGQGTYNEQFFGPGTRLTVL.

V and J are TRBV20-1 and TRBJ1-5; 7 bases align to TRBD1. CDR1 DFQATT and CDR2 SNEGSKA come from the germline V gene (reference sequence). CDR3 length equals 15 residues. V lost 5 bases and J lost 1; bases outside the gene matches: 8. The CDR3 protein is CSAGRQGKSNQPQHF. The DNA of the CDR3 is TGCAGTGCTGGCAGACAGGGTAAGAGCAATCAGCCCCAGCATTTT.

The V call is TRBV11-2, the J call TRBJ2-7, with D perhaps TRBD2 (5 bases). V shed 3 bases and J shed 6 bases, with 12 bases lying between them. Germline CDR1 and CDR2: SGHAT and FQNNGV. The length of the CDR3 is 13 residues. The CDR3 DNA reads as TGTGCCAGCAGCTTTGTTTTCGGAGGCGAGCAGTACTTC. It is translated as CASSFVFGGEQYF.

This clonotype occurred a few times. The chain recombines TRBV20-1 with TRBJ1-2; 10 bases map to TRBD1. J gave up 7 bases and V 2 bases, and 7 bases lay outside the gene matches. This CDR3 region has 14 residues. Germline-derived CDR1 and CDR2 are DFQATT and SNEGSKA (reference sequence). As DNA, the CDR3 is TGCAGTGCTAGACCCGGACAGGGGGTAGTTGGCTACACCTTC. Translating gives CSARPGQGVVGYTF.

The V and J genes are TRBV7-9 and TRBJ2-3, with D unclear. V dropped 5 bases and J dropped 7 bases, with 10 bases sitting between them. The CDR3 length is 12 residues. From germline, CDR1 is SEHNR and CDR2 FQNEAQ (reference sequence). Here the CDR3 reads CASSVLLNTQYF. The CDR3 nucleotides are TGTGCCAGCAGCGTCTTGTTGAATACGCAGTATTTT.

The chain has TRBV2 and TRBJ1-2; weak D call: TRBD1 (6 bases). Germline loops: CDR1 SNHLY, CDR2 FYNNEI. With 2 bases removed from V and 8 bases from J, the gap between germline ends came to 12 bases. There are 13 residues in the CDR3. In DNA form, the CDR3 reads TGTGCCAGCAGTGAATCGGGGGCCCGCGGCTACACCTTC. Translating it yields CASSESGARGYTF.

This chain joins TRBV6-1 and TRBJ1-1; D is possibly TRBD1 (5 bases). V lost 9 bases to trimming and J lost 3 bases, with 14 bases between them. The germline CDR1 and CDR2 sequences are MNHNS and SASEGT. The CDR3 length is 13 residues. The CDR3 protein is CASLRGGYTEAFF. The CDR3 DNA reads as TGTGCCAGTCTGAGGGGAGGATACACTGAAGCTTTCTTT.

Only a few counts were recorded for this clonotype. In DNA form, the CDR3 reads TGTGCCAGCAGTCTTATGCTTGAGAGCAATCAGCCCCAGCATTTT. This codes for CASSLMLESNQPQHF. This chain joins TRBV6-1 and TRBJ1-5; D unresolved. V was pared by 5 bases and J by 1 base, with 12 bases between. The germline V gene has CDR1 MNHNS and CDR2 SASEGT. CDR3 size: 15 residues.

DNA of the CDR3: TGTGCCAGCAGCTGGGACAGGGTGGAGACCCAGTACTTC. This codes for CASSWDRVETQYF. V gene TRBV7-6 combines with J gene TRBJ2-5, with 9 bases lining up with TRBD1. The CDR3 runs 13 residues. With V trimmed by 4 bases and J by 5 bases, 2 bases remained unmatched. CDR1 SGHVS and CDR2 FNYEAQ come from the germline V gene.

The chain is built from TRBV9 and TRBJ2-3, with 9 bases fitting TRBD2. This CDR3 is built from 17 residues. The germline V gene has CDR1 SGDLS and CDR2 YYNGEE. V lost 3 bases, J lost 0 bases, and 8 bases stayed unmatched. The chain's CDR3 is CASSAGTSPGSTDTQYF. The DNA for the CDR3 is TGTGCCAGCAGCGCAGGGACTAGCCCGGGTAGCACAGATACGCAGTATTTT.

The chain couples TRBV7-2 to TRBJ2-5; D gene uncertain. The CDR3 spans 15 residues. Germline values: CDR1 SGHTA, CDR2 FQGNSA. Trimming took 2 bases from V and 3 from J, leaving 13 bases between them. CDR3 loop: CASSLTPLVEETQYF. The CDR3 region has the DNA TGTGCCAGCAGCTTAACCCCGCTTGTGGAAGAGACCCAGTACTTC.

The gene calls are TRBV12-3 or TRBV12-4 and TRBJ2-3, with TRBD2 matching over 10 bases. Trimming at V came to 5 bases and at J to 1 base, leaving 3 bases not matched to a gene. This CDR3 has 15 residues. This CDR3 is CASSPGTSGTDTQYF. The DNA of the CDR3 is TGTGCCAGCAGTCCGGGGACTAGCGGCACAGATACGCAGTATTTT.

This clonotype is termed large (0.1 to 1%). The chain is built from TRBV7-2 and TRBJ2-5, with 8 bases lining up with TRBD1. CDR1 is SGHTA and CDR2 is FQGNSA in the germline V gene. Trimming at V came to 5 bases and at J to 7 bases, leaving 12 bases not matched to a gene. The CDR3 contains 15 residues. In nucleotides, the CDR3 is TGTGCCAGCAGCCCGGGACAGGCCGGAGGGGGGACCCAGTACTTC. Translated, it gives CASSPGQAGGGTQYF.

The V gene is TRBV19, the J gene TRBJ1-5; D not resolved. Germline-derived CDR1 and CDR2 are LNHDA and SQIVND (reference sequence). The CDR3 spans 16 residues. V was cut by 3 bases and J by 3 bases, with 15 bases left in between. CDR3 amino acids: CASSIREDYTNQPQHF. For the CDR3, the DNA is TGTGCCAGTAGTATCCGGGAAGACTACACCAATCAGCCCCAGCATTTT.

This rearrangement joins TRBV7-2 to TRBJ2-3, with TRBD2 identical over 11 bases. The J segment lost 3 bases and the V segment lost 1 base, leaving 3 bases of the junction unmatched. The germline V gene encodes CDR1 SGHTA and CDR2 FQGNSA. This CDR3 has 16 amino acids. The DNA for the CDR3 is TGTGCCAGCAGCTTAGTGGGGACTAGCGGTACAGATACGCAGTATTTT. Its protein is CASSLVGTSGTDTQYF.

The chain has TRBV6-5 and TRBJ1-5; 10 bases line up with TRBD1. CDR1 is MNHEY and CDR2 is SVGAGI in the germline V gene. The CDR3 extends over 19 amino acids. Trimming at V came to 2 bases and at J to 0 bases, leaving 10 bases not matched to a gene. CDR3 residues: CASSYHRDRGPNSNQPQHF. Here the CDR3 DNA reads TGTGCCAGCAGTTACCACCGGGACAGGGGACCCAATAGCAATCAGCCCCAGCATTTT.

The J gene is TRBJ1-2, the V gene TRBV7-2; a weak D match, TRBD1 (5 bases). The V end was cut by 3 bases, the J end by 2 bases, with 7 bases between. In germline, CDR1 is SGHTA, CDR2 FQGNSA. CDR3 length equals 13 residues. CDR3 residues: CASSFDRNYGYTF. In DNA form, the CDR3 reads TGTGCCAGCAGCTTCGACAGAAACTATGGCTACACCTTC.

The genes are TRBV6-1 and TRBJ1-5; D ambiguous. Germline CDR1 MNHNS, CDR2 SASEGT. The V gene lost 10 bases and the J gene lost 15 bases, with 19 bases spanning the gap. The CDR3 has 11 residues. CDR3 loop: CATLNVPAWHF. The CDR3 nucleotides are TGTGCCACCCTAAACGTCCCCGCTTGGCATTTT.

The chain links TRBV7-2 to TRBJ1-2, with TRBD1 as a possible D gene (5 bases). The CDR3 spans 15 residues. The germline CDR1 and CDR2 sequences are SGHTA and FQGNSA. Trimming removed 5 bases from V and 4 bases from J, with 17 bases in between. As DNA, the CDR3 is TGTGCCAGCAGCCCTCGGGGCCAATGGACCTATGGCTACACCTTC. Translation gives CASSPRGQWTYGYTF.

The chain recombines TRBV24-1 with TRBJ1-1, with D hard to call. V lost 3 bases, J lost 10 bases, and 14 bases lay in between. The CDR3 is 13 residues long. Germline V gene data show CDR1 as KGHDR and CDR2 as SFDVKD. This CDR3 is CATSDTTGFGAFF. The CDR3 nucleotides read TGTGCCACCAGTGATACTACCGGGTTCGGAGCTTTCTTT.

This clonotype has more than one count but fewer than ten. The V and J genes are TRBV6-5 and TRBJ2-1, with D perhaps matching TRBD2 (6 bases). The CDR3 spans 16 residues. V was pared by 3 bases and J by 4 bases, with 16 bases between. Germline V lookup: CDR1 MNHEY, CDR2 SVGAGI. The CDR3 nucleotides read TGTGCCAGCAGTTATCAAGGCAAGACTAGATACAATGAGCAGTTCTTC. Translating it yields CASSYQGKTRYNEQFF.